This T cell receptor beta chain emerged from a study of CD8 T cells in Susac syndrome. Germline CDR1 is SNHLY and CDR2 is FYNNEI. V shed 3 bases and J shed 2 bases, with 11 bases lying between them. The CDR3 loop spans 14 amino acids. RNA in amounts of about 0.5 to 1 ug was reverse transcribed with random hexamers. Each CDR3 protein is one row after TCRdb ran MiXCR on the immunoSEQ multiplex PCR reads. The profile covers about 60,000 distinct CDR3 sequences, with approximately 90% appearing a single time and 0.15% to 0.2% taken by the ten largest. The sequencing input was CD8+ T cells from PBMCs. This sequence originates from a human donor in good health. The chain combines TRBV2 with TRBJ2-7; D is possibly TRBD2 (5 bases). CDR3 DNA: TGTGCCAGCAGTGAGGGCAGCGGTGCCTACGAGCAGTACTTC. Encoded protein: CASSEGSGAYEQYF.